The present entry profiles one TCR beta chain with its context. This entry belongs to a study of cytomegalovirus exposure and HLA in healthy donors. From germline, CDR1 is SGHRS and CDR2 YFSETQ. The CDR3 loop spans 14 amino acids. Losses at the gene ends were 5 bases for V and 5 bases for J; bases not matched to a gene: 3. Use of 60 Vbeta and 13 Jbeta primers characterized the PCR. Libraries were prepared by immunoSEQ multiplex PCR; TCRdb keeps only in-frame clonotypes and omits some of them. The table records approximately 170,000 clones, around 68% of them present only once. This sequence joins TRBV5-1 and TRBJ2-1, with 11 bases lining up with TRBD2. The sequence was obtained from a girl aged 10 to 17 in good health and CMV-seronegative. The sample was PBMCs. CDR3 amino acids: CASRIAGGNNEQFF. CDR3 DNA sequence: TGCGCCAGCAGGATAGCGGGGGGGAACAATGAGCAGTTCTTC.